These 27 T cell receptor gamma chains were all obtained from the same sample, sequenced in a study of gamma delta lymphoproliferative disorders and STAT genes. PBMCs from patients and controls supplied the genomic DNA for sequencing. TCRdb re-called the multiplex PCR reads via CATT. In the table there are over 4,000 gamma-chain clones, roughly 7.9% of which are singletons. Source material: blood. These receptors all come from a human donor in good health.

This clone counts as medium-sized (0.01 to 0.1%). The J gene has no call, while the V gene is TRGV10. TRGV10 is reported as an ORF; its role is uncertain. CDR3 length equals 13 residues. In DNA form, the CDR3 reads TGTGCTGCAGGTATAGCAGGGCAGAAGAAGGAACTCTTT. Amino acids: CAAGIAGQKKELF.

By share of the sample, this clone is medium-sized. The V gene is TRGV2, the J gene TRGJ1 or TRGJ2. The J gene, not given by TCRdb, was assigned here from a germline match of the nucleotide sequence. Looked up from germline, CDR1 is EGSNGY and CDR2 is YDSYNSKV. Trimming removed 0 bases from V and 3 bases from J; junction bases left unmatched: 8. The CDR3 loop spans 15 amino acids. CDR3 sequence reads: CATWDGLQFYYKKLF. CDR3 in DNA: TGTGCCACCTGGGACGGGCTCCAATTTTATTATAAGAAACTCTTT.

This clone was observed a handful of times. Because the CDR3's place on the DNA is in doubt, the DNA is left out and the CDR3 is given as listed by TCRdb. CDR3: CTTVPPIGLF. The V call is TRGV11, the J call TRGJ1 or TRGJ2. TRGV11 is an ORF, with its function uncertain. Ends included, the CDR3 has 10 residues.

This clone is judged medium-sized. V is TRGV9 and J is TRGJ1 or TRGJ2. In the absence of a J gene in TCRdb, the DNA was matched to germline to assign it here. Germline V gene lookup returns CDR1 GITISATS and CDR2 ISYDGTV (reference sequence). The CDR3 is 11 amino acids. V dropped 9 bases and J dropped 3; count of bases not matched to a gene: 5. The CDR3 DNA follows: TGTGCCTTGACTGTTTATTATAAGAAACTCTTT. Its protein is CALTVYYKKLF.

This clone appeared many times. The rearrangement links TRGV5 to TRGJ1 or TRGJ2. The J gene is not listed in TCRdb, so it was assigned here from a DNA match to germline. This CDR3 spans 14 amino acids. Germline CDR1 VINAFY, CDR2 YDVSNSKD. With 0 bases clipped from V and 7 bases from J, the junction kept 9 bases outside the gene matches. Written as DNA, the CDR3 is TGTGCCACCTGGGACAGGCCTTTGTGGTATAAGAAACTCTTT. Amino acids: CATWDRPLWYKKLF.

This clone rates as medium-sized. The rearrangement uses TRGV3 and TRGJ1 or TRGJ2. No J gene is reported in TCRdb; it was inferred here by comparing the DNA with germline. V trimming: 1 base; J trimming: 0 bases; junction bases outside the gene matches: 9. The germline V gene has CDR1 VTNTFY and CDR2 YDVSTARD (reference sequence). This CDR3 has 16 amino acids. CDR3 coding DNA: TGTGCCACCTGGGACAGCAATACCATGAATTATTATAAGAAACTCTTT. Protein sequence: CATWDSNTMNYYKKLF.

By its share, this clone is medium-sized. This chain links TRGV2 with TRGJ1 or TRGJ2. TCRdb records no J gene; here it was assigned by comparing the DNA to germline. The CDR3 runs to 12 residues. Germline-derived CDR1 and CDR2 are EGSNGY and YDSYNSKV. The junction had 8 bases not matched to a gene; V was cut back by 0 bases and J by 12 bases. As DNA, the CDR3 is TGTGCCACCTGGGACGGGCGATACAGGAAACTCTTT. This translates into CATWDGRYRKLF.

This clone is classed as medium-sized. The chain uses TRGV8 and TRGJP1. Since TCRdb gives no J gene, matching the DNA to germline was used here to assign it. V was pared by 9 bases and J by 6 bases, with 10 bases of the junction left unmatched. The CDR3 spans 13 residues. Per germline, CDR1 VENAVY and CDR2 YDSYNSRV. CDR3 DNA: TGTGCCACCCCCTGGATGGCTGGTTGGTTCAAGATATTT. Translated, it gives CATPWMAGWFKIF.

Judged by abundance, this clone is medium-sized. Distinct nucleotide sequences in the sample also encode this CDR3. This chain connects TRGV10 to TRGJP1. The J gene, absent from TCRdb, was called here by matching the DNA to germline. TRGV10 carries the ORF label, with uncertain function. Trimming cost V 8 bases and J 0 bases; bases outside gene matches: 7. The CDR3 runs 15 residues. The CDR3 nucleotides are TGTGCTGCGTGGGATTCCTATACCACTGGTTGGTTCAAGATATTT. This sequence encodes CAAWDSYTTGWFKIF.

This clone was counted ten times or more. The chain recombines TRGV9 with TRGJ1 or TRGJ2. TCRdb gives no J gene; it was assigned here by matching the DNA to germline. CDR3 length equals 12 residues. After removal of 0 bases from V and 10 bases from J, the junction contained 6 bases not matched to a gene. CDR1 is GITISATS and CDR2 is ISYDGTV in the germline V gene (reference sequence). The CDR3 reads CALWEVHLKKLF. The DNA for the CDR3 is TGTGCCTTGTGGGAGGTGCATCTAAAGAAACTCTTT.

This clone was counted ten times or more. This rearrangement joins TRGV9 to TRGJ1 or TRGJ2. No J gene is reported in TCRdb; it was inferred here by comparing the DNA with germline. The V gene's germline CDR1 is GITISATS and CDR2 ISYDGTV (reference sequence). The CDR3 contains 13 residues. The V gene end was trimmed by 1 base and the J gene end by 1 base; junction bases not matched to a gene: 1. CDR3 sequence: CALWEVNYYKKLF. The CDR3 nucleotides read TGTGCCTTGTGGGAGGTTAATTATTATAAGAAACTCTTT.

This clone occurred a few times. TCRdb records a much larger clone's protein for this DNA, with a difference at residue 5 that likely arises from a read error; the protein given is the translation of the DNA. The same CDR3 also results from other DNA sequences found in this sample. This chain links TRGV2 with TRGJP2. The J gene, absent from TCRdb, was called here by matching the DNA to germline. Unmatched junction bases numbered 1, after V lost 4 bases and J lost 2 bases. The CDR3 has 13 residues. Germline CDR1 EGSNGY, CDR2 YDSYNSKV. CDR3: CATWESSDWIKTF. DNA of the CDR3: TGTGCCACCTGGGAAAGTAGTGATTGGATCAAGACGTTT.

By share, this clone counts as medium-sized. The genes are TRGV10 and TRGJ1 or TRGJ2. TCRdb leaves out the J gene; it was filled in here by matching the DNA to germline. TRGV10 is noted as an ORF with a role that remains uncertain. The CDR3 contains 13 residues. V shed 8 bases, J shed 7 bases, and the junction held 12 bases outside the gene matches. The CDR3 region is CAAWDFLRYKKLF. CDR3 DNA: TGTGCTGCGTGGGATTTCCTTCGATATAAGAAACTCTTT.

The sample holds many counts of this clone. The V gene is TRGV10, the J gene TRGJ1 or TRGJ2. In the absence of a J gene in TCRdb, the DNA was matched to germline to assign it here. TRGV10 is an open reading frame whose function is uncertain. This CDR3 is 11 amino acids long. With 8 bases clipped from V and 6 bases from J, the junction kept 5 bases outside the gene matches. The CDR3 region has the DNA TGTGCTGCGTGGGTTACTTATAAGAAACTCTTT. It is translated as CAAWVTYKKLF.

Sample share makes this clone medium-sized. The V gene is listed as TRGV2; no J gene was called. This CDR3 comprises 11 residues. The germline gives CDR1 EGSNGY, CDR2 YDSYNSKV. For the CDR3, the DNA is TGTGCCACCTGGGACCCGGGGGCCAAACTCTTT. Protein product: CATWDPGAKLF.

Relative to its sample, this clone is medium-sized. The chain has TRGV8 and TRGJ1 or TRGJ2. Germline matching of the DNA provided the J gene here, since TCRdb leaves it blank. CDR1 and CDR2 (germline): VENAVY, YDSYNSRV. V lost 0 bases to trimming and J lost 8 bases; unmatched junction nucleotides: 13. The CDR3 has 15 amino acids. As DNA, the CDR3 is TGTGCCACCTGGGATAGGCCGGGGCTTTTTGATAAGAAACTCTTT. Translated, it gives CATWDRPGLFDKKLF.

In its sample, this clone is medium-sized. It is unclear where the CDR3 begins or ends on the DNA, so no DNA is shown, and the CDR3 is as TCRdb lists it. The V gene is given as TRGV11, and no J gene call is available. TRGV11 is known as an ORF, though its function is uncertain. The CDR3 is 17 amino acids in total, end residues counted. This chain's CDR3 is CTTVPAGLGTYYYKKLF.

Sample share makes this clone medium-sized. The sample has other DNA sequences that encode this CDR3 too. This rearrangement joins TRGV2 to TRGJ1 or TRGJ2. The J gene is not listed in TCRdb, so it was assigned here from a DNA match to germline. The CDR3 extends over 13 amino acids. With 0 bases clipped from V and 7 bases from J, the junction kept 6 bases outside the gene matches. The germline V gene has CDR1 EGSNGY and CDR2 YDSYNSKV. CDR3 region: CATWDGPGYKKLF. The CDR3 bases are TGTGCCACCTGGGACGGGCCGGGGTATAAGAAACTCTTT.

Notes on this clone: The TCRdb protein, from a much larger clone, departs from this DNA's translation at residue 6, likely by read error; the protein shown derives from the DNA. The chain uses TRGV10 and TRGJ1 or TRGJ2. The J gene was missing in TCRdb and was found by matching the end of the DNA to germline. TRGV10 is designated an ORF whose function remains uncertain. The V gene end was trimmed by 12 bases and the J gene end by 12 bases; junction bases not matched to a gene: 12. This CDR3 region has 10 residues. CDR3 protein: CAAPPEGKLF. CDR3 nucleotide sequence: TGTGCTGCCCCCCCTGAAGGGAAACTCTTT.

This clone was recorded a few times. This DNA translates differently at residue 3 from the TCRdb protein, which is that of a much larger clone; a read error is likely, and the protein shown is the DNA's own translation. The V call is TRGV4, the J call TRGJ1 or TRGJ2. In the absence of a J gene in TCRdb, the DNA was matched to germline to assign it here. CDR3 length equals 11 residues. Germline CDR1 is EGSTGY and CDR2 is YDSYTSSV. The CDR3: CAAWDGPKKLF. The CDR3 DNA sequence: TGTGCCGCCTGGGATGGGCCAAAGAAACTCTTT.

By sample share, this clone is medium-sized. This chain joins TRGV10 and TRGJP1. TCRdb does not report a J gene; here it was assigned by matching the DNA to germline references. TRGV10 is recorded as an ORF, its role being uncertain. V trimming: 8 bases; J trimming: 0 bases; junction bases outside the gene matches: 4. The CDR3 runs to 14 residues. The CDR3 loop reads CAAWINTTGWFKIF. DNA of the CDR3: TGTGCTGCGTGGATTAATACCACTGGTTGGTTCAAGATATTT.

Sample share makes this clone medium-sized. The chain's CDR3 is CATWDGLLYYKKLF. Here the CDR3 DNA reads TGTGCCACCTGGGACGGGCTCCTTTATTATAAGAAACTCTTT. This rearrangement joins TRGV2 to TRGJ1 or TRGJ2. As TCRdb names no J gene, one was assigned here on the basis of a DNA match to germline. The germline gives CDR1 EGSNGY, CDR2 YDSYNSKV. This CDR3 is built from 14 residues. Germline trimming cut 0 bases from V and 3 bases from J; bases unmatched to any gene: 5.

Judged by abundance, this clone is medium-sized (0.01 to 0.1%). V usage is TRGV2 and J usage is TRGJP2. The J gene, left out of TCRdb, was set here by checking the DNA against germline. Germline-derived CDR1 and CDR2 are EGSNGY and YDSYNSKV. The CDR3 is made up of 19 amino acids. V lost 5 bases to trimming and J lost 0 bases; unmatched junction nucleotides: 18. The CDR3 DNA sequence: TGTGCCACCTGGGCCAACGTTTCATTCACTTATAGTAGTGATTGGATCAAGACGTTT. Protein: CATWANVSFTYSSDWIKTF.

In this sample, this clone is medium-sized. This sequence joins TRGV3 and TRGJ1 or TRGJ2. TCRdb records no J gene; here it was assigned by comparing the DNA to germline. Trimming took 4 bases from V and 0 from J; bases not matched to a gene: 6. The germline gives CDR1 VTNTFY, CDR2 YDVSTARD (reference sequence). The CDR3 runs 14 residues. CDR3 region: CATWEHSNYYKKLF. CDR3 nucleotide sequence: TGTGCCACCTGGGAACATTCGAATTATTATAAGAAACTCTTT.

Within the sample, this clone is medium-sized (0.01 to 0.1%). The CDR3 is CAAWDYIRWFKIF. CDR3 bases: TGTGCTGCGTGGGATTATATACGTTGGTTCAAGATATTT. The gene calls are TRGV10 and TRGJP1. TCRdb carries no J gene annotation; the J gene was assigned here by matching the DNA with germline. TRGV10 is an ORF, and what it does is uncertain. The CDR3 is made up of 13 amino acids. With V trimmed by 8 bases and J by 9 bases, 10 bases remained unmatched.

Worth noting for this clone: The limits of the CDR3 on the DNA are not certain, so only TCRdb's listed CDR3 is given. The V gene corresponds to TRGV10; no J gene was called. TRGV10 is recorded as an ORF, its role being uncertain. The CDR3 length equals 18 residues, ends included. The CDR3 here is CAAWALIIRNSLAVEQHF.

The CDR3: CATWDRSRDYKKLF. Here the CDR3 DNA reads TGTGCCACCTGGGACCGATCCCGCGATTATAAGAAACTCTTT. The chain employs TRGV4 and TRGJ1 or TRGJ2. TCRdb does not report a J gene; here it was assigned by matching the DNA to germline references. The germline V gene has CDR1 EGSTGY and CDR2 YDSYTSSV. Losses at the gene ends were 4 bases for V and 5 bases for J; bases not matched to a gene: 11. CDR3 length equals 14 residues.